This T cell receptor beta chain was observed in a study of blood T cells in healthy people across ages. Primed by a sample-barcoded 5' primer and a J-beta primer mix, a second PCR proceeded for about 7 to 11 cycles. Each CDR3 protein is one row after TCRdb ran MiXCR on the 5' RACE reads. The sample has 1,800,000 or so distinct CDR3 sequences, roughly two fifths seen once. CDR1 KGHDR and CDR2 SFDVKD come from the germline V gene. V gave up 3 bases and J gave up 3 bases, with 13 bases separating them. This CDR3 has 15 amino acids. The sample was blood. V usage is TRBV24-1 and J usage is TRBJ1-2; D is uncertain. This TCR came from a human donor in good health. The CDR3: CATSDLDPRDYGYTF. The DNA for the CDR3 is TGTGCCACCAGTGATCTAGATCCGAGGGACTATGGCTACACCTTC.